This is a list of T cell receptor beta chains from one sample in a study of CD8 T cells in Susac syndrome. MiXCR, applied by TCRdb to the immunoSEQ multiplex PCR reads, yields one record per CDR3 protein. The sample carries 150,000 to 200,000 distinct CDR3 sequences, about 94% recorded once. The sequencing input was CD4+ T cells from PBMCs. The receptors shown here come from a human donor with multiple sclerosis. Both conserved end residues are part of each CDR3. D genes are given only for firm matches.

D | J | V | CDR3 | DNA
- | TRBJ1-1 | TRBV29-1 | CSAGGSEAFF | TGCAGCGCTGGGGGCAGTGAAGCTTTCTTT
- | TRBJ1-1 | TRBV2 | CASSQSTEAFF | TGTGCCAGCAGCCAAAGCACTGAAGCTTTCTTT
TRBD1 | TRBJ2-1 | TRBV7-2 | CASSPSWGQGNNEQFF | TGTGCCAGCAGCCCCAGTTGGGGACAGGGAAACAATGAGCAGTTCTTC
- | TRBJ2-3 | TRBV7-8 | CASSIRQPSASGQYF | TGTGCCAGCAGCATCCGACAGCCGTCGGCTTCGGGGCAGTATTTT
- | TRBJ2-4 | TRBV4-3 | CASSQDQAAGPPSNIQYF | TGCGCCAGCAGCCAAGATCAGGCAGCAGGGCCGCCCAGTAACATTCAGTACTTC
- | TRBJ1-4 | TRBV19 | CASRRMTTNEKLFF | TGTGCCAGTAGGAGGATGACAACTAATGAAAAACTGTTTTTT
- | TRBJ1-3 | TRBV12-3/TRBV12-4 | CASTLNGAGNTIYF | TGTGCCAGCACTCTTAACGGGGCTGGAAACACCATATATTTT
- | TRBJ1-1 | TRBV20-1 | CSAPTPGAQAFF | TGCAGTGCCCCTACCCCCGGGGCGCAAGCTTTCTTT
- | TRBJ2-7 | TRBV28 | CASSSLGAAGPYEQYF | TGTGCCAGCAGTTCCCTCGGGGCAGCCGGCCCCTACGAGCAGTACTTC
- | TRBJ2-7 | TRBV12-3/TRBV12-4 | CASSPKRNSYEQYF | TGTGCCAGCAGCCCAAAGCGGAACTCCTACGAGCAGTACTTC
- | TRBJ2-2 | TRBV7-9 | CSSSLLGHGTGELFF | TGTTCCAGCAGCTTACTAGGCCATGGAACCGGGGAGCTGTTTTTT
TRBD1 | TRBJ2-5 | TRBV7-2 | CASSPSGGPGTQYF | TGTGCCAGCAGCCCATCAGGGGGCCCGGGGACCCAGTACTTC